This T cell receptor beta chain came from a study of T-cell reconstitution after alpha-beta-depleted transplantation in children. Findings of the study overall: Approximately two months post-transplant, alpha-beta T cells reportedly originated from several hundred expanded graft clones. After transplant, high TCRbeta diversity at day 60 in some patients arose from surviving recipient T cells and thymic progenitors. A year post-transplant, T-cell counts and diversity derived mostly from newly produced T cells.

This clonotype was observed a handful of times. Its specificity is not known. CDR1 and CDR2 from the germline V gene are SGHKS and YYEKEE (reference sequence). Losses at the gene ends were 5 bases for V and 8 bases for J; bases not matched to a gene: 10. The CDR3 spans 15 residues. Unique molecular identifiers were used to barcode this TCRbeta library. Using its own MiXCR run on the PCR reads, TCRdb lists one record per CDR3 protein. The repertoire includes hundreds of thousands of distinct CDR3 sequences, 20% to 30% of them detected once, and 4.8% sits in the top ten. The sequences come from PBMCs, mostly from graft donor cells, collected 360 days after TCRalphabeta/CD19-depleted stem cell transplant. J is TRBJ2-1 and V is TRBV5-5; 10 bases line up with TRBD2. The source is a female patient between 2 and 10 years old who had a stem cell transplant for congenital amegakaryocytic thrombocytopenia, so the T cells may come from the graft donor. The chain's CDR3 is CASRAASGRLYEQFF. DNA of the CDR3: TGTGCCAGCAGGGCTGCTAGCGGGAGACTTTATGAGCAGTTCTTC.